This T cell receptor beta chain was sequenced during a study of cytomegalovirus exposure and HLA in healthy donors. The study's findings and limits: Productive rates of about 90% or about 30% were seen for most TCR beta V segments in an earlier analysis. In vitro assays verified that three CMV-associated chains recognized CMV antigens specifically.

Germline V CDR1 and CDR2: SGDLS, YYNGEE. The CDR3 length is 17 residues. Between the trimmed V and J ends, which lost 4 bases and 0 bases, there was a span of 17 bases. The PCR used 60 Vbeta and 13 Jbeta primers. The protocol was immunoSEQ multiplex PCR, while the TCRdb copy is restricted to in-frame clones and leaves out a portion. The sample shows 150,000 to 200,000 clones, about 86% of them seen only once. As concerns this clone: The target antigen is unknown.

The chain has TRBV9 and TRBJ2-1; no reliable D call. Material for sequencing was PBMCs. This receptor was taken from a woman aged 18-30 years in good health and CMV-seropositive. The CDR3: CASSPFSLPSSYNEQFF. The CDR3 DNA sequence: TGTGCCAGCAGCCCTTTTAGCCTTCCTAGCTCCTACAATGAGCAGTTCTTC.